A selection of T cell receptor beta chains follows, all from one sample in a study of glioma-infiltrating T cells after dendritic cell vaccination. Some clones are missing from TCRdb's copy, which holds only in-frame ones; the method was immunoSEQ multiplex PCR. The sample shows tens of thousands of clones, roughly four fifths of them seen only once. Sequenced material: blood, taken before dendritic cell vaccination. Receptors were obtained from a human donor with glioblastoma. The CDR3 runs from the conserved cysteine through the conserved F or W. A D gene is named only where the DNA matches it firmly. Clone size is shown for a subset of rows, as once, few, many or a class of expanded clone.

>-|TRBV15|TRBJ1-2|TRBD1
TGTGCCACCAGCAGAGAAGTGCGGCAGGGGGGTACGGGCTACACCTTC
CATSREVRQGGTGYTF
>-|TRBV7-3|TRBJ2-3|-
TGTGCCAGCAGCTTAGGGGGACTTCAAGATACGCAGTATTTT
CASSLGGLQDTQYF
>-|TRBV5-1|TRBJ2-1|TRBD2
TGCGCCAGCAGCTTACTCGGGACTAGTAATGAGCAGTTCTTC
CASSLLGTSNEQFF
>-|TRBV7-2|TRBJ2-1|-
TGTGCCAGCAGCTTAGCTTTAGCCCATGAGCAGTTCTTC
CASSLALAHEQFF
>-|TRBV5-1|TRBJ1-4|-
TGCGCCAGCAGCTTTCGAGCAACTAATGAAAAACTGTTTTTT
CASSFRATNEKLFF
>-|TRBV2|TRBJ1-3|TRBD1
TGTGCCAGCACCTCGGACAGGATAAACACCATATATTTT
CASTSDRINTIYF
>-|TRBV7-2|TRBJ1-3|-
TGTGCCAGCAGCCCGAAACAGGGAAACACCATATATTTT
CASSPKQGNTIYF
>-|TRBV5-1|TRBJ2-3|-
TGCGCCAGCAGCTTGCGACTAGAGGAAGATACGCAGTATTTT
CASSLRLEEDTQYF
>-|TRBV7-2|TRBJ2-3|TRBD2
TGTGCCAGCAGCCCGCTAGAGCGGGGGACAGATACGCAGTATTTT
CASSPLERGTDTQYF
>once|TRBV19|TRBJ1-2|TRBD1
TGTGCCAGTAGTAGAGCGACCGGGACAGGATACGGCTACACCTTC
CASSRATGTGYGYTF
>-|TRBV4-1|TRBJ1-6|-
TGCGCCAGCAGCCTCTCAAGGGGAATATCTTCACCCCTCCACTTT
CASSLSRGISSPLHF
>-|TRBV5-1|TRBJ2-1|-
TGCGCCAGCACCTCACGGGGGGACAATAATGAGCAGTTCTTC
CASTSRGDNNEQFF
>-|TRBV5-3|TRBJ2-1|TRBD2
TGTGCCAGACCCTCCTTGGGCGGCGGGGGGGGAAATGAGCAGTTCTTC
CARPSLGGGGGNEQFF
>-|TRBV2|TRBJ2-1|TRBD2
TGTGCCAGCAGTGAAGCGCGCGGGGGTGAGCAGTTCTTC
CASSEARGGEQFF
>-|TRBV30|TRBJ2-5|-
TGTGCCTGGAGTGTGGCAGGGGTGGAGACCCAGTACTTC
CAWSVAGVETQYF
>-|TRBV5-1|TRBJ2-2|TRBD1
TGCGCCAGCCGAAGAACAGGGGCGACCGGGGAGCTGTTTTTT
CASRRTGATGELFF
>-|TRBV6-6|TRBJ1-4|-
TGTGCCAGCAGTTACGAGACTCCTAAGGAAAAACTGTTTTTT
CASSYETPKEKLFF